This passage covers 6 T cell receptor beta chains from one sample sequenced in a study of cytomegalovirus exposure and HLA in healthy donors. 13 Jbeta primers and 60 Vbeta primers were used for the PCR. TCRdb's copy holds only in-frame clones and misses some; the assay was immunoSEQ multiplex PCR. The sample records about 210,000 clones, around four fifths being singletons. The material sequenced was PBMCs. These receptors were taken from a woman aged 45-60 years in good health and CMV-seropositive.

The rearrangement joins TRBV7-2 to TRBJ1-1; a possible D gene is TRBD1 (5 bases). This CDR3 is 11 amino acids long. The V gene lost 6 bases and the J gene lost 9 bases, with 11 bases spanning the gap. Looked up from germline, CDR1 is SGHTA and CDR2 is FQGNSA. The CDR3 sequence: CASRKGDQAFF. Here the CDR3 DNA reads TGTGCCAGCAGAAAAGGGGATCAAGCTTTCTTT.

The genes are TRBV19 and TRBJ1-1; 7 nucleotides agree with TRBD1. The germline V gene has CDR1 LNHDA and CDR2 SQIVND (reference sequence). The CDR3 consists of 16 residues. With 6 bases clipped from V and 6 bases from J, the junction kept 16 bases outside the gene matches. CDR3 residues: CASRKEMGQKSAEAFF. CDR3 bases: TGTGCCAGTAGAAAGGAAATGGGACAGAAAAGCGCTGAAGCTTTCTTT.

This sequence joins TRBV4-1 and TRBJ2-1, with D perhaps TRBD2 (6 bases). From germline, CDR1 is MGHRA and CDR2 YSYEKL. CDR3 length: 18 amino acids. Trimming took 4 bases from V and 0 from J, leaving 19 bases between them. CDR3 DNA: TGCGCCAGCAGCCTCTCGCAGGAGGCGGGGCTCTCCTACAATGAGCAGTTCTTC. Translating it yields CASSLSQEAGLSYNEQFF.

In its sample, this clone was seen once. The chain employs TRBV7-2 and TRBJ2-1; 8 bases fit TRBD1. The V and J ends lost 10 bases and 7 bases, in that order; junction bases with no gene match: 9. The CDR3 has 13 amino acids. Germline CDR1 is SGHTA and CDR2 is FQGNSA. The CDR3: CAIPLTGGNEQFF. The CDR3, as DNA: TGTGCCATCCCACTCACAGGGGGGAATGAGCAGTTCTTC.

The chain joins TRBV9 to TRBJ2-2; 9 nucleotides agree with TRBD2. V dropped 5 bases and J dropped 4; count of bases not matched to a gene: 12. The CDR3 runs to 17 residues. Germline lookup yields CDR1 SGDLS and CDR2 YYNGEE. For the CDR3, the DNA is TGTGCCAGCAGGCCAGGGGCGGGGGGGCGCGGCACCGGGGAGCTGTTTTTT. Translation gives CASRPGAGGRGTGELFF.

The rearrangement uses TRBV10-1 and TRBJ2-1; 8 bases match TRBD2. This CDR3 is 15 amino acids long. J gave up 5 bases and V 6 bases, and 9 bases lay outside the gene matches. Per germline, CDR1 WNHNN and CDR2 SYGVQD (reference sequence). DNA of the CDR3: TGCGCCAGCAGCCCGGGACTAGTTTTCCACAATGAGCAGTTCTTC. This encodes CASSPGLVFHNEQFF.